This TCR beta chain emerged from a study of cytomegalovirus exposure and HLA in healthy donors. Study-wide results and limits: In a later analysis, TCR beta V- and J-gene trimming was associated with a missense DCLRE1C variant.

The V gene's germline CDR1 is SEHNR and CDR2 FQNEAQ (reference sequence). The CDR3 extends over 14 amino acids. The V gene lost 4 bases and the J gene lost 2 bases, with 11 bases spanning the gap. This clone has more than one count but fewer than ten. Its antigen is unidentified. PCR involved 60 Vbeta and 13 Jbeta primers. Using immunoSEQ multiplex PCR, the repertoire was profiled, and TCRdb retains in-frame clones only, with some absent. The sample consists of under 110,000 clones, around three quarters of them appearing once. Specimen: PBMCs. The chain couples TRBV7-9 to TRBJ1-2; maybe TRBD1 (6 bases). The TCR originated in a boy between 5 and 17 years old in good health and CMV-seronegative. In DNA form, the CDR3 reads TGTGCCAGCAGCTCGGACAGACAGAACTATGGCTACACCTTC. Its protein product is CASSSDRQNYGYTF.